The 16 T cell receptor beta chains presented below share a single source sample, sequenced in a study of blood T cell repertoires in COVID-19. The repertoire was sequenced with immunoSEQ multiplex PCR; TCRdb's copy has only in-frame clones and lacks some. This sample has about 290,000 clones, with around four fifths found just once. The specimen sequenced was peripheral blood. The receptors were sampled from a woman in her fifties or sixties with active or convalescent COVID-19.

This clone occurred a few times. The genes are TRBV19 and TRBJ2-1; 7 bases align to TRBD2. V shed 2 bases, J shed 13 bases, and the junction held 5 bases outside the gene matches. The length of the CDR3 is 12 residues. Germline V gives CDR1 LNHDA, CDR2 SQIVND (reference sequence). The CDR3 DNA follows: TGTGCCAGTAGTATACAACGCGGGAGACAGTTCTTC. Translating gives CASSIQRGRQFF.

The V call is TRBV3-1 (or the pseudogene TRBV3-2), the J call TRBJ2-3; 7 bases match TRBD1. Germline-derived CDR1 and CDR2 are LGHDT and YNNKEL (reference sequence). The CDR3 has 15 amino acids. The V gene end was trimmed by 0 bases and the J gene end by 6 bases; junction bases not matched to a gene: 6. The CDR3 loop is CASSQDDREFDTQYF. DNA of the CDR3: TGTGCCAGCAGCCAAGATGACAGGGAATTCGATACGCAGTATTTT.

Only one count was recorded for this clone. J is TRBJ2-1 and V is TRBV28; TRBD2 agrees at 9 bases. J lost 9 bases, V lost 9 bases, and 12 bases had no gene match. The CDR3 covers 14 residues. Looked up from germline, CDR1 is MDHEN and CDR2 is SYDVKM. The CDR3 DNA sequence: TGTGCCAGAACCCCGGGGCTAGCGGGAACTGAGCAGTTCTTC. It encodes CARTPGLAGTEQFF.

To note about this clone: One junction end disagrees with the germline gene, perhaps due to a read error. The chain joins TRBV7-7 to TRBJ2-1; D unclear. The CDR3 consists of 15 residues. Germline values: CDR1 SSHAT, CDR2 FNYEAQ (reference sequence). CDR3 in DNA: TGTGCTAGCAGCTTAAGATTACAGCCATACAATGAGCAGTTCTTC. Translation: CASSLRLQPYNEQFF.

Written as DNA, the CDR3 is TGCGCCAGCAGCCAAGATGAGGGGGCTTACACTGAAGCTTTCTTT. It yields the protein CASSQDEGAYTEAFF. V and J are TRBV4-1 and TRBJ1-1; 7 nucleotides match TRBD1. CDR3 size: 15 residues. Germline CDR1 reads MGHRA; CDR2 reads YSYEKL. The V and J ends lost 0 bases and 3 bases, in that order; junction bases with no gene match: 4.

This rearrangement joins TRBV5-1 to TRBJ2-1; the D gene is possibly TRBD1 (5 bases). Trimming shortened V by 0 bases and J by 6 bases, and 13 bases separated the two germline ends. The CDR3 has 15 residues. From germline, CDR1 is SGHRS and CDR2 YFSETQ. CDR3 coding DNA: TGCGCCAGCAGCTTGGATTTAACAGGCTTCAATGAGCAGTTCTTC. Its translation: CASSLDLTGFNEQFF.

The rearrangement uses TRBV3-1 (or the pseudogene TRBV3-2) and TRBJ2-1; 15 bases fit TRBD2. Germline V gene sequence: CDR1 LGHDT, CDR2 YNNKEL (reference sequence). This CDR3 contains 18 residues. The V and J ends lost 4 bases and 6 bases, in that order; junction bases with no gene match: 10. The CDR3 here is CASSPWGLAGGFSNEQFF. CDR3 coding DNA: TGTGCCAGCAGCCCCTGGGGACTAGCGGGAGGTTTCAGCAATGAGCAGTTCTTC.

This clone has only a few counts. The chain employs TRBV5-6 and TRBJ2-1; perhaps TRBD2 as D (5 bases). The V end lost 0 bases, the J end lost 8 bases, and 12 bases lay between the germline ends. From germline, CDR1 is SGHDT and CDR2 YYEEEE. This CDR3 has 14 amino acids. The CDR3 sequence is CASSLAGKFYEQFF. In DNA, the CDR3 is TGTGCCAGCAGCTTGGCCGGGAAGTTCTATGAGCAGTTCTTC.

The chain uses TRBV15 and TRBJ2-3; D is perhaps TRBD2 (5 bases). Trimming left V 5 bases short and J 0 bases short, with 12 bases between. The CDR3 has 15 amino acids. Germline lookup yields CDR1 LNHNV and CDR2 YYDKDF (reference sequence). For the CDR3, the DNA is TGTGCCACCAGCCTCTCGGGAATTAGCACAGATACGCAGTATTTT. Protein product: CATSLSGISTDTQYF.

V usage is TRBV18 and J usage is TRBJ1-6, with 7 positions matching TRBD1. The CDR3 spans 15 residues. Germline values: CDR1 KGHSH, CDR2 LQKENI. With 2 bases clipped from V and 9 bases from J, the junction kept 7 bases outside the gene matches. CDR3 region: CASSPGQGEFSPLHF. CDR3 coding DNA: TGTGCCAGCTCACCAGGGCAGGGGGAGTTTTCACCCCTCCACTTT.

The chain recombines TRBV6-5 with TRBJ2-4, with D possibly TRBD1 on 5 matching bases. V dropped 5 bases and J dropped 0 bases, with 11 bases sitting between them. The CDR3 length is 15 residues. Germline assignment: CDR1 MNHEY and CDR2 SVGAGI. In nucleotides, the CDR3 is TGTGCCAGCAGTCAGGGCTCCCTAGCCAAAAACATTCAGTACTTC. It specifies CASSQGSLAKNIQYF.

The CDR3: CASSLRLNLNEQFF. CDR3 sequence (DNA): TGTGCCAGCAGCTTGAGACTAAATCTCAATGAGCAGTTCTTC. The rearrangement joins TRBV7-2 to TRBJ2-1, with D possibly TRBD2 on 5 matching bases. Germline V gene data show CDR1 as SGHTA and CDR2 as FQGNSA. The V end lost 3 bases, the J end lost 6 bases, and 12 bases lay between the germline ends. This CDR3 contains 14 residues.

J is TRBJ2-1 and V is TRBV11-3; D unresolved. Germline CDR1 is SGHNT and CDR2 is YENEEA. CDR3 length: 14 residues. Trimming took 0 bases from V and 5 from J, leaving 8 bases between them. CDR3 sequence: CASSLDPSNNEQFF. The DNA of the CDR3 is TGTGCCAGCAGCTTAGATCCTAGTAACAATGAGCAGTTCTTC. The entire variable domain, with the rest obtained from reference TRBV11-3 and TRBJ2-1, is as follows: EAGVVQSPRYKIIEKKQPVAFWCNPISGHNTLYWYLQNLGQGPELLIRYENEEAVDDSQLPKDRFSAERLKGVDSTLKIQPAELGDSAVYLCASSLDPSNNEQFFGPGTRLTVL.

CDR3 sequence: CASSVGTAEAFF. CDR3 in DNA: TGTGCCAGCAGTGTTGGTACGGCTGAAGCTTTCTTT. The chain couples TRBV12-3 or TRBV12-4 to TRBJ1-1; no clear D. CDR3 length equals 12 residues. V lost 5 bases to trimming and J lost 6 bases, with 10 bases between them.

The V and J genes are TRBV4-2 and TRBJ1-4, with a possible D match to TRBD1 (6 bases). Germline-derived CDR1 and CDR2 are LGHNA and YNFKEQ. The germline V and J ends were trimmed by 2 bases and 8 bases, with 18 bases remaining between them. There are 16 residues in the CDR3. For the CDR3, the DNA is TGTGCCAGCAGCCAAATTGGGGCACAGGGTGGCGAAAAACTGTTTTTT. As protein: CASSQIGAQGGEKLFF.

CDR3 in DNA: TGCGCCAGCAGCCCCTCCGTCGACAGCTTCTATGGCTACACCTTC. Encoded protein: CASSPSVDSFYGYTF. The chain uses TRBV4-1 and TRBJ1-2, with D tentatively TRBD1 (5 bases). The CDR3 extends over 15 amino acids. CDR1 MGHRA and CDR2 YSYEKL come from the germline V gene. The ends were cut back, 4 bases at V and 4 bases at J, with 16 bases in the middle.